A single sample is the source of the 20 T cell receptor beta chains below, sequenced in a study of CD8 T cells in Susac syndrome. With random hexamers, reverse transcription was performed on roughly 0.45 to 1 ug of RNA. TCRdb used MiXCR to reprocess the immunoSEQ multiplex PCR reads, holding one entry per CDR3 protein. The sample holds approximately 120,000 distinct CDR3 sequences; around 91% are singletons and the top ten take 0.24%. Sequencing was performed on CD8+ T cells from PBMCs. The receptors here all came from a human donor with multiple sclerosis.

The chain combines TRBV19 with TRBJ2-1; either TRBD1 or TRBD2 may supply D (5 bases each). The ends were cut back, 9 bases at V and 5 bases at J, with 17 bases in the middle. CDR1 LNHDA and CDR2 SQIVND come from the germline V gene (reference sequence). This CDR3 comprises 14 residues. The CDR3 loop is CASRPGDANNEQFF. CDR3 bases: TGTGCCAGCCGCCCCGGGGACGCTAACAATGAGCAGTTCTTC.

This rearrangement joins TRBV20-1 to TRBJ1-1; tentatively, D is TRBD1 (6 bases). CDR3 size: 15 residues. Per the germline V gene, CDR1 is DFQATT and CDR2 is SNEGSKA (reference sequence). V was cut by 0 bases and J by 1 base, with 12 bases left in between. The CDR3 bases are TGCAGTGCTAGAGATCTAACAGGGTCGAACACTGAAGCTTTCTTT. As protein: CSARDLTGSNTEAFF.

V usage is TRBV5-1 and J usage is TRBJ1-4, with 9 bases that match TRBD1. The V gene's germline CDR1 is SGHRS and CDR2 YFSETQ. This CDR3 spans 17 amino acids. J lost 3 bases, V lost 0 bases, and 6 bases had no gene match. The CDR3, as DNA: TGCGCCAGCAGCTTGGAGGCGACAGGGGGGGCTAATGAAAAACTGTTTTTT. It translates to CASSLEATGGANEKLFF.

The V and J genes are TRBV4-2 and TRBJ2-7; D gene unclear. Germline CDR1 is LGHNA and CDR2 is YNFKEQ. This CDR3 spans 13 amino acids. V lost 0 bases and J 5 bases, leaving 8 bases between the germline ends. This CDR3 is CASSQELGDEQYF. The DNA of the CDR3 is TGTGCCAGCAGCCAAGAATTAGGAGACGAGCAGTACTTC.

V and J are TRBV4-1 and TRBJ2-1; the match to TRBD2 covers 10 bases. Per germline, CDR1 MGHRA and CDR2 YSYEKL. The CDR3 is 13 residues long. The J segment lost 10 bases and the V segment lost 4 bases, leaving 4 bases of the junction unmatched. CDR3 nucleotides: TGCGCCAGCAGCCCAGCGGGAGGGCAAGAGCAGTTCTTC. It translates to CASSPAGGQEQFF.

The chain links TRBV9 to TRBJ1-1; perhaps TRBD1 as D (6 bases). The CDR3 consists of 14 residues. Germline values: CDR1 SGDLS, CDR2 YYNGEE. Trimming took off 4 bases at V and 5 bases at J, with 15 bases between the two ends. The CDR3 DNA reads as TGTGCCAGCAGCTCCCCAGGGGAGGGGACTGAAGCTTTCTTT. Translating it yields CASSSPGEGTEAFF.

The genes are TRBV4-3 and TRBJ2-7, with D tentatively TRBD1 (5 bases). With 4 bases removed from V and 2 bases from J, the gap between germline ends came to 15 bases. The CDR3 contains 15 residues. Germline V gene data show CDR1 as LGHNA and CDR2 as YSLEER. Here the CDR3 DNA reads TGCGCCAGCAGCCTTGACAGACAGTCCACCTACGAGCAGTACTTC. It yields the protein CASSLDRQSTYEQYF.

V and J are TRBV27 and TRBJ2-1; no clear D gene. The CDR3 sequence is 14 residues long. Trimming removed 3 bases from V and 2 bases from J, with 8 bases in between. Germline assignment: CDR1 MNHEY and CDR2 SMNVEV (reference sequence). The CDR3 region is CASSFSATYNEQFF. DNA for the CDR3: TGTGCCAGCAGTTTTTCAGCCACCTACAATGAGCAGTTCTTC.

This chain uses TRBV4-1 with TRBJ1-1; tentatively, D is TRBD1 (5 bases). The V gene lost 0 bases and the J gene lost 6 bases, with 14 bases spanning the gap. From germline, CDR1 is MGHRA and CDR2 YSYEKL. This CDR3 has 15 residues. The CDR3 nucleotides are TGCGCCAGCAGCCAAGACGTACAAGGGGCGGCTGAAGCTTTCTTT. This translates into CASSQDVQGAAEAFF.

J is TRBJ2-7 and V is TRBV5-6; 8 bases are a match to TRBD1. The length of the CDR3 is 15 residues. The junction had 5 bases not matched to a gene; V was cut back by 3 bases and J by 0 bases. CDR1 and CDR2 from the germline V gene are SGHDT and YYEEEE. The CDR3 protein is CASSCRQGSSYEQYF. In DNA, the CDR3 is TGTGCCAGCAGCTGCAGACAGGGGAGCTCCTACGAGCAGTACTTC. The whole variable domain, remainder taken from reference TRBV5-6 and TRBJ2-7, is DAGVTQSPTHLIKTRGQQVTLRCSPKSGHDTVSWYQQALGQGPQFIFQYYEEEERQRGNFPDRFSGHQFPNYSSELNVNALLLGDSALYLCASSCRQGSSYEQYFGPGTRLTVT.

The chain joins TRBV19 to TRBJ1-1, with unresolved D. The CDR3 is 16 residues long. Germline V gene sequence: CDR1 LNHDA, CDR2 SQIVND (reference sequence). V dropped 3 bases and J dropped 0 bases, with 14 bases sitting between them. CDR3 sequence reads: CASSISWTGMNTEAFF. CDR3 DNA sequence: TGTGCCAGTAGTATTTCTTGGACGGGCATGAACACTGAAGCTTTCTTT.

V and J are TRBV10-3 and TRBJ2-5; tentatively, D is TRBD2 (6 bases). CDR3 length: 15 amino acids. The germline V and J ends were trimmed by 0 bases and 5 bases, with 13 bases remaining between them. Germline V gene lookup returns CDR1 ENHRY and CDR2 SYGVKD. CDR3 amino acids: CAISESSGLGETQYF. Written as DNA, the CDR3 is TGTGCCATCAGTGAGTCGAGCGGGCTAGGGGAGACCCAGTACTTC.

The CDR3 is CASSLRGTGLNTEAFF. The CDR3 nucleotides are TGTGCCAGCAGCTTAAGGGGGACAGGTTTAAACACTGAAGCTTTCTTT. This chain uses TRBV7-6 with TRBJ1-1, with 8 bases matching TRBD1. Germline V gives CDR1 SGHVS, CDR2 FNYEAQ. Trimming took 2 bases from V and 2 from J; bases not matched to a gene: 7. The CDR3 totals 16 residues. Variable domain in full (rest from reference TRBV7-6 and TRBJ1-1): GAGVSQSPRYKVTKRGQDVALRCDPISGHVSLYWYRQALGQGPEFLTYFNYEAQQDKSGLPNDRFSAERPEGSISTLTIQRTEQRDSAMYRCASSLRGTGLNTEAFFGQGTRLTVV.

J is TRBJ1-1 and V is TRBV20-1; D is possibly TRBD1 (5 bases). Per the germline V gene, CDR1 is DFQATT and CDR2 is SNEGSKA (reference sequence). Trimming stripped 3 bases from V and 4 bases from J, with 12 bases between. The CDR3 is 13 residues long. The CDR3 reads CSASPGWTTEAFF. CDR3 coding DNA: TGCAGTGCTAGTCCAGGGTGGACCACTGAAGCTTTCTTT.

The V gene is TRBV2, the J gene TRBJ2-5, with 12 bases fitting TRBD2. V trimming: 7 bases; J trimming: 5 bases; junction bases outside the gene matches: 11. The CDR3 is made up of 16 amino acids. CDR1 is SNHLY and CDR2 is FYNNEI in the germline V gene. In nucleotides, the CDR3 is TGTGCCAGCATTCGGAGACTAGCGGGAGTTGGCGAGACCCAGTACTTC. It translates to CASIRRLAGVGETQYF. Supplemented by reference TRBV2 and TRBJ2-5, the full variable domain reads EPEVTQTPSHQVTQMGQEVILRCVPISNHLYFYWYRQILGQKVEFLVSFYNNEISEKSEIFDDQFSVERPDGSNFTLKIRSTKLEDSAMYFCASIRRLAGVGETQYFGPGTRLLVL.

The CDR3 loop reads CSARDLAGEEEKLFF. As DNA, the CDR3 is TGCAGTGCTAGAGATCTCGCGGGGGAGGAGGAAAAACTGTTTTTT. The V and J genes are TRBV20-1 and TRBJ1-4; tentatively, D is TRBD1 (5 bases). The CDR3 totals 15 residues. V lost 0 bases and J 8 bases, leaving 16 bases between the germline ends. From germline, CDR1 is DFQATT and CDR2 SNEGSKA (reference sequence).

The V gene is TRBV24-1, the J gene TRBJ2-3; 11 bases agree with TRBD2. CDR1 is KGHDR and CDR2 is SFDVKD in the germline V gene. This CDR3 spans 15 amino acids. Losses at the gene ends were 3 bases for V and 4 bases for J; bases not matched to a gene: 2. The CDR3 protein is CATSDLAGGADTQYF. CDR3 bases: TGTGCCACCAGTGATCTAGCGGGAGGCGCAGATACGCAGTATTTT.

The table lists this clonotype with a few counts. CDR3 in DNA: TGTGCCAGCAGCCGGGACGGTTTCAATCAGCCCCAGCATTTT. Amino acids: CASSRDGFNQPQHF. The V call is TRBV7-9, the J call TRBJ1-5, with TRBD1 as a possible D gene (5 bases). The CDR3 covers 14 residues. Germline CDR1 SEHNR, CDR2 FQNEAQ (reference sequence). Trimming took 5 bases from V and 3 from J, leaving 11 bases between them.

The V and J genes are TRBV27 and TRBJ2-2; no definite D call. Trimming stripped 6 bases from V and 0 bases from J, with 5 bases between. CDR3 length: 13 residues. From germline, CDR1 is MNHEY and CDR2 SMNVEV (reference sequence). This chain's CDR3 is CASRAPNTGELFF. The CDR3 bases are TGTGCCAGCAGAGCTCCGAACACCGGGGAGCTGTTTTTT.

The CDR3: CASSVTRTEAFF. In nucleotides, the CDR3 is TGTGCCAGCAGTGTGACGAGGACTGAAGCTTTCTTT. The rearrangement links TRBV6-4 to TRBJ1-1; no clear D. Trimming cost V 4 bases and J 5 bases, with 8 bases left between them. The CDR3 runs to 12 residues. Per the germline V gene, CDR1 is MRHNA and CDR2 is SNTAGT.